One sample yielded the 20 T cell receptor beta chains listed below, sequenced in a study of blood T cell repertoires in COVID-19. Sequenced by immunoSEQ multiplex PCR; TCRdb stores in-frame clones only, minus some. The repertoire holds approximately 170,000 clones, roughly four fifths seen once, with approximately 12% in the top ten. Source material: PBMCs or T cells enriched from blood (not recorded which). These receptor sequences come from a man aged 50-59 years who had recovered from COVID-19.

The chain joins TRBV19 to TRBJ1-5; TRBD1 matches 8 bases. CDR3 length equals 15 residues. V was clipped by 5 bases and J by 5 bases; unmatched bases: 8. The germline CDR1 and CDR2 sequences are LNHDA and SQIVND (reference sequence). The CDR3 is CASSDLQGGYQPQHF. The CDR3 DNA reads as TGTGCCAGTAGTGACTTACAGGGGGGATATCAGCCCCAGCATTTT.

The chain is built from TRBV2 and TRBJ2-2, with TRBD1 identical over 8 bases. Germline V gene lookup returns CDR1 SNHLY and CDR2 FYNNEI. CDR3 length: 12 residues. Trimming at V came to 8 bases and at J to 6 bases, leaving 2 bases not matched to a gene. This chain's CDR3 is CASRQGSGELFF. In nucleotides, the CDR3 is TGTGCCAGCCGACAGGGGTCCGGGGAGCTGTTTTTT.

The CDR3 nucleotides read TGTGCCAGCACTCCCTTCGGTTCCTACGAGCAGTACTTC. Protein sequence: CASTPFGSYEQYF. The V gene is TRBV12-3 or TRBV12-4, the J gene TRBJ2-7; D is undetermined. Trimming removed 7 bases at V and 1 base at J, with 11 bases between. CDR3 length equals 13 residues.

This chain links TRBV28 with TRBJ1-2; D is unresolved. V dropped 2 bases and J dropped 0 bases, with 7 bases sitting between them. Germline CDR1 is MDHEN and CDR2 is SYDVKM. The CDR3 totals 14 residues. The CDR3 DNA reads as TGTGCCAGCAGTTTACAGGTCGCTAACTATGGCTACACCTTC. It is translated as CASSLQVANYGYTF.

This clone was seen more than once but under ten times. V usage is TRBV9 and J usage is TRBJ2-4, with 9 positions matching TRBD1. Looked up from germline, CDR1 is SGDLS and CDR2 is YYNGEE. This CDR3 has 14 amino acids. J lost 7 bases, V lost 4 bases, and 6 bases had no gene match. The CDR3 is CASSPGTGMNIQYF. The DNA of the CDR3 is TGTGCCAGCAGCCCCGGGACAGGGATGAACATTCAGTACTTC.

For the CDR3, the DNA is TGTGCCAGCACCGGACAGTACGAGCAGTACTTC. Amino acids: CASTGQYEQYF. The chain couples TRBV6-4 to TRBJ2-7; a weak D match, TRBD1 (6 bases). The V gene's germline CDR1 is MRHNA and CDR2 SNTAGT. Trimming left V 7 bases short and J 4 bases short, with 8 bases between. This CDR3 is 11 amino acids long.

The chain uses TRBV19 and TRBJ2-7; 15 bases line up with TRBD2. CDR1 and CDR2 (germline): LNHDA, SQIVND (reference sequence). The CDR3 is 17 amino acids. Trimming at V came to 6 bases and at J to 0 bases, leaving 6 bases not matched to a gene. The DNA for the CDR3 is TGTGCCAGTAGCGGGACTAGCGGGGGGACTAACTCCTACGAGCAGTACTTC. It is translated as CASSGTSGGTNSYEQYF.

The rearrangement links TRBV27 to TRBJ1-5, with TRBD1 as a possible D gene (5 bases). V lost 6 bases to trimming and J lost 3 bases, with 15 bases between them. The CDR3 consists of 15 residues. Germline V CDR1 and CDR2: MNHEY, SMNVEV (reference sequence). For the CDR3, the DNA is TGTGCCAGCAGGCTGGGGGGGACGAACAATCAGCCCCAGCATTTT. It is translated as CASRLGGTNNQPQHF.

This chain connects TRBV3-1 (or the pseudogene TRBV3-2) to TRBJ1-4; no reliable D call. CDR3 length: 14 amino acids. V gave up 5 bases and J gave up 5 bases, with 12 bases separating them. Germline V lookup: CDR1 LGHDT, CDR2 YNNKEL (reference sequence). The CDR3 spells CASSFRHKNEKLFF. DNA for the CDR3: TGTGCCAGCAGCTTCCGACACAAAAATGAAAAACTGTTTTTT.

This clone was seen once. The chain carries TRBV18 and TRBJ1-2; 10 bases are a match to TRBD1. The CDR3 consists of 16 residues. Germline CDR1 reads KGHSH; CDR2 reads LQKENI. J was trimmed by 8 bases and V by 2 bases; bases with no gene match: 11. CDR3 protein: CASSPTEPGTGEGYTF. In DNA, the CDR3 is TGTGCCAGCTCACCAACCGAGCCCGGGACAGGGGAGGGCTACACCTTC.

The chain carries TRBV4-3 and TRBJ1-1; D not resolved. The CDR3 totals 14 residues. Trimming cost V 3 bases and J 4 bases, with 12 bases left between them. Germline values: CDR1 LGHNA, CDR2 YSLEER. The CDR3 nucleotides read TGCGCCAGCAGCCACGCGGACGGGAGCACTGAAGCTTTCTTT. This sequence encodes CASSHADGSTEAFF.

This clone has more than one count but fewer than ten. The genes are TRBV19 and TRBJ1-6; perhaps TRBD1 as D (6 bases). CDR1 and CDR2 from the germline V gene are LNHDA and SQIVND (reference sequence). Trimming cost V 8 bases and J 4 bases, with 9 bases left between them. The CDR3 spans 13 residues. The CDR3: CASGGDYNSPLHF. The CDR3 bases are TGTGCCAGTGGGGGCGATTATAATTCACCCCTCCACTTT.

This chain uses TRBV18 with TRBJ1-6; TRBD1 is a possible D gene (6 bases). This CDR3 spans 13 amino acids. Trimming took off 6 bases at V and 7 bases at J, with 10 bases between the two ends. Germline CDR1 reads KGHSH; CDR2 reads LQKENI. The chain's CDR3 is CASSGTPNSPLHF. In nucleotides, the CDR3 is TGTGCCAGCTCGGGGACACCGAATTCACCCCTCCACTTT.

The rearrangement joins TRBV11-2 to TRBJ2-7; TRBD1 agrees at 8 bases. This CDR3 comprises 16 residues. Losses at the gene ends were 1 base for V and 6 bases for J; bases not matched to a gene: 11. Germline CDR1 and CDR2: SGHAT and FQNNGV. CDR3 loop: CASSLGAGGLSGEQYF. CDR3 nucleotide sequence: TGTGCCAGCAGCTTAGGGGCAGGGGGCCTGTCTGGCGAGCAGTACTTC.

The chain carries TRBV7-9 and TRBJ1-1, with a weak D call TRBD1 (5 bases). Per the germline V gene, CDR1 is SEHNR and CDR2 is FQNEAQ (reference sequence). CDR3 length equals 15 residues. The V end was cut by 4 bases, the J end by 9 bases, with 21 bases between. CDR3 DNA sequence: TGTGCCAGCAGCTCCAGTGATGTTCTGGGGGGAAAAGCTTTCTTT. Protein sequence: CASSSSDVLGGKAFF.

This clone occurred once. This chain uses TRBV5-6 with TRBJ2-1, with 8 bases identical to TRBD2. The germline V gene encodes CDR1 SGHDT and CDR2 YYEEEE. The V segment lost 4 bases and the J segment 9 bases; nucleotides outside the gene matches: 15. The CDR3 has 16 amino acids. The CDR3 DNA follows: TGTGCCAGCAGCACCGGGGCTAGCGGGCCCCTGGGTGAGCAGTTCTTC. Its translation is CASSTGASGPLGEQFF.

V usage is TRBV3-1 (or the pseudogene TRBV3-2) and J usage is TRBJ2-7; 9 nucleotides line up with TRBD2. The CDR3 contains 15 residues. The germline CDR1 and CDR2 sequences are LGHDT and YNNKEL (reference sequence). J was trimmed by 2 bases and V by 2 bases; bases with no gene match: 4. CDR3 sequence reads: CASSQYGGGAYEQYF. CDR3 coding DNA: TGTGCCAGCAGCCAATATGGCGGGGGGGCCTACGAGCAGTACTTC.

The J gene is TRBJ1-6, the V gene TRBV28, with 9 bases that match TRBD1. The CDR3 runs 18 residues. The trim removed 5 bases at V and 0 bases at J, leaving 8 bases unmatched. Germline assignment: CDR1 MDHEN and CDR2 SYDVKM. The CDR3: CASSQGQGTSSYNSPLHF. The CDR3 DNA sequence: TGTGCCAGCAGTCAGGGACAGGGAACGAGCTCCTATAATTCACCCCTCCACTTT.

V gene TRBV19 combines with J gene TRBJ1-5; TRBD1 aligns across 8 bases. The germline gives CDR1 LNHDA, CDR2 SQIVND (reference sequence). This CDR3 spans 15 amino acids. The V and J ends lost 7 bases and 5 bases, in that order; junction bases with no gene match: 10. CDR3 sequence (DNA): TGTGCCAGTACCCTCCCCGGACAGGGTTATCAGCCCCAGCATTTT. It is translated as CASTLPGQGYQPQHF.

The V gene is TRBV24-1, the J gene TRBJ2-2; possible D gene TRBD2, 6 bases. Germline loops: CDR1 KGHDR, CDR2 SFDVKD. The V gene lost 5 bases and the J gene lost 0 bases, with 21 bases spanning the gap. The length of the CDR3 is 19 residues. The DNA for the CDR3 is TGTGCCACCAGTGCAATAGGGAGTAGCGGAGCCACGAACACCGGGGAGCTGTTTTTT. Amino acid sequence: CATSAIGSSGATNTGELFF.